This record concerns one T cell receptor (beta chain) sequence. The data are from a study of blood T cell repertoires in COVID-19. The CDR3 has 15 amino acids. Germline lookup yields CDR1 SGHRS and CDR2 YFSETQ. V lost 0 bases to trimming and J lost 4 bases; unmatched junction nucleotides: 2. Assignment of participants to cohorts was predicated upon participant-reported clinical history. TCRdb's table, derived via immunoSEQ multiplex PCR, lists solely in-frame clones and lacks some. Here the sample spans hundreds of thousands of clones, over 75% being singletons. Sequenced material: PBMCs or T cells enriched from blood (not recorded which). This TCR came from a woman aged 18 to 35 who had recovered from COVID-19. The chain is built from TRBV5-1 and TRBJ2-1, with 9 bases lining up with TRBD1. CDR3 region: CASSLGTGEYNEQFF. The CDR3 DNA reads TGCGCCAGCAGCTTGGGGACAGGGGAATACAATGAGCAGTTCTTC.